These T cell receptor beta chains were read from a single sample in a study of blood T cell repertoires in COVID-19. Produced via immunoSEQ multiplex PCR; TCRdb's table is partial and in-frame only. The sample includes around 13,000 clones, about nine tenths of them seen just once. The specimen sequenced was peripheral blood. The receptors were sampled from a human donor in a cohort sampled during active COVID-19. Both conserved end residues are part of each CDR3. The D gene is left open where the match is weak.

d_gene: TRBD2; j_gene: TRBJ2-5; v_gene: TRBV5-4; CDR3aa: CASSLREGQGETQYF; CDR3nt: TGTGCCAGCAGCTTGCGGGAGGGCCAGGGGGAGACCCAGTACTTC
d_gene: TRBD2; j_gene: TRBJ2-7; v_gene: TRBV5-1; CDR3aa: CASSLRLAGNYEQYF; CDR3nt: TGCGCCAGCAGCTTGAGGCTAGCGGGCAACTACGAGCAGTACTTC
d_gene: -; j_gene: TRBJ2-3; v_gene: TRBV6-5; CDR3aa: CASSYTISTEITQYF; CDR3nt: TGTGCCAGCAGTTACACAATATCGACAGAAATAACGCAGTATTTT
d_gene: -; j_gene: TRBJ1-2; v_gene: TRBV3-1/TRBV3-2; CDR3aa: CASSRTEWDSPSHGYTF; CDR3nt: TGTGCCAGCAGCCGAACGGAGTGGGACTCCCCGAGCCATGGCTACACCTTC
d_gene: -; j_gene: TRBJ2-3; v_gene: TRBV6-2/TRBV6-3; CDR3aa: CASSYSMSDTQYF; CDR3nt: TGTGCCAGCAGTTACTCTATGTCAGATACGCAGTATTTT
d_gene: -; j_gene: TRBJ2-7; v_gene: TRBV28; CDR3aa: CASSFLYEQYF; CDR3nt: TGTGCCAGCAGTTTTCTCTACGAGCAGTACTTC
d_gene: TRBD1; j_gene: TRBJ2-7; v_gene: TRBV7-9; CDR3aa: CASSSGQKSYEQYF; CDR3nt: TGTGCCAGCAGCTCGGGACAGAAAAGCTACGAGCAGTACTTC
d_gene: TRBD1; j_gene: TRBJ1-2; v_gene: TRBV5-4; CDR3aa: CASSEGQQLPNYGYTF; CDR3nt: TGTGCCAGCAGCGAGGGACAGCAGCTTCCGAACTATGGCTACACCTTC
d_gene: -; j_gene: TRBJ2-1; v_gene: TRBV7-9; CDR3aa: CASSSYMRQYNEQFF; CDR3nt: TGTGCCAGCAGCTCCTATATGAGACAGTACAATGAGCAGTTCTTC
d_gene: TRBD1; j_gene: TRBJ1-1; v_gene: TRBV3-1/TRBV3-2; CDR3aa: CASSQTGVEAFF; CDR3nt: TGTGCCAGCAGCCAGACAGGGGTTGAAGCTTTCTTT
d_gene: -; j_gene: TRBJ2-1; v_gene: TRBV19; CDR3aa: CASSTGFYNEQFF; CDR3nt: TGTGCCAGTAGTACCGGGTTTTACAATGAGCAGTTCTTC
d_gene: -; j_gene: TRBJ1-6; v_gene: TRBV25-1; CDR3aa: CASTSISGSPLHF; CDR3nt: TGTGCCAGCACCTCCATCAGTGGTTCACCCCTCCACTTT
d_gene: TRBD2; j_gene: TRBJ2-1; v_gene: TRBV11-2; CDR3aa: CASRPILAGGYNEQFF; CDR3nt: TGTGCCAGCAGACCCATTTTAGCGGGGGGATACAATGAGCAGTTCTTC
d_gene: -; j_gene: TRBJ2-3; v_gene: TRBV9; CDR3aa: CASTDRYTDTQYF; CDR3nt: TGTGCCAGCACGGACAGATACACAGATACGCAGTATTTT
d_gene: TRBD2; j_gene: TRBJ2-7; v_gene: TRBV7-2; CDR3aa: CASSLYPAGGPGSYEQYF; CDR3nt: TGTGCCAGCAGCTTATATCCAGCGGGGGGGCCAGGGTCCTACGAGCAGTACTTC